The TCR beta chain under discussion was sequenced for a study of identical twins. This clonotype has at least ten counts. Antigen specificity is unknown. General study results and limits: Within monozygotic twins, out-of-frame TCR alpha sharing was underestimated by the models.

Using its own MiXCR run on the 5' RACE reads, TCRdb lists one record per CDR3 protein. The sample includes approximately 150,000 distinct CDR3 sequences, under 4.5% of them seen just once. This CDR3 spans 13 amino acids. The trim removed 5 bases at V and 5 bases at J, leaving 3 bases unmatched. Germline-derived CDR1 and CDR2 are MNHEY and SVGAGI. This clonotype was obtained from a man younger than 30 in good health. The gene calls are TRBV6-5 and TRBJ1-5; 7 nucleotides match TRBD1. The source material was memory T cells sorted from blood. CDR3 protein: CASSNRGYQPQHF. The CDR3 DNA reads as TGTGCCAGCAGTAACAGGGGATATCAGCCCCAGCATTTT.